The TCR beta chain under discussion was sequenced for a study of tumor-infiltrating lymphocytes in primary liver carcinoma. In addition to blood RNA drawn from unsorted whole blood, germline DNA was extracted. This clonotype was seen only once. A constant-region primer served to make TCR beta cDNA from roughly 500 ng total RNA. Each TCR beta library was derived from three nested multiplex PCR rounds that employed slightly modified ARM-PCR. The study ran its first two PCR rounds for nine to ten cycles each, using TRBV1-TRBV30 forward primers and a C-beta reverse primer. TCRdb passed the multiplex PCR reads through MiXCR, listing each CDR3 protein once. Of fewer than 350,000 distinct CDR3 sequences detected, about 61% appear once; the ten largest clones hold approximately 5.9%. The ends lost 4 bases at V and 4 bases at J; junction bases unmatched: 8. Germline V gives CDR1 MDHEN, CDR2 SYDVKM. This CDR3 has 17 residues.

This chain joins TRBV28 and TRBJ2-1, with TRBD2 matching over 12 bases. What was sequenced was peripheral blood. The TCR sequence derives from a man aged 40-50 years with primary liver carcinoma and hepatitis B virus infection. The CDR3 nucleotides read TGTGCCAGCAGTTCACTAGCGGGAGGACTAGTATACAATGAGCAGTTCTTC. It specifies CASSSLAGGLVYNEQFF.